These 20 T cell receptor beta chains share one sample of origin, sequenced in a study of cytomegalovirus exposure and HLA in healthy donors. 13 Jbeta primers and 60 Vbeta primers were used for the PCR. Using immunoSEQ multiplex PCR, the repertoire was profiled, and TCRdb retains in-frame clones only, with some absent. The sample consists of about 160,000 clones, roughly four fifths of them appearing once. The specimen sequenced was PBMCs. These receptors were collected from a man aged 45-60 years in good health and CMV-seropositive.

This rearrangement joins TRBV18 to TRBJ1-2, with 7 bases fitting TRBD1. Germline trimming cut 4 bases from V and 7 bases from J; bases unmatched to any gene: 12. There are 15 residues in the CDR3. CDR1 KGHSH and CDR2 LQKENI come from the germline V gene. CDR3: CASSRSGTDTSGYTF. The CDR3 DNA reads as TGTGCCAGCTCACGCTCCGGGACAGACACGTCTGGCTACACCTTC. Full variable domain (remainder filled in from reference TRBV18 and TRBJ1-2): NAGVMQNPRHLVRRRGQEARLRCSPMKGHSHVYWYRQLPEEGLKFMVYLQKENIIDESGMPKERFSAEFPKEGPSILRIQQVVRGDSAAYFCASSRSGTDTSGYTFGSGTRLTVV.

The chain is built from TRBV6-6 and TRBJ1-4; tentative D call: TRBD1 (5 bases). Looked up from germline, CDR1 is MNHNY and CDR2 is SVGAGI (reference sequence). The CDR3 covers 14 residues. Between the trimmed V and J ends, which lost 6 bases and 8 bases, there was a span of 16 bases. The CDR3: CASRLGQAGEKLFF. CDR3 sequence (DNA): TGTGCCAGCAGATTAGGACAAGCAGGGGAAAAACTGTTTTTT.

The V and J genes are TRBV19 and TRBJ1-6; D is perhaps TRBD1 (6 bases). Germline lookup yields CDR1 LNHDA and CDR2 SQIVND (reference sequence). The germline V and J ends were trimmed by 4 bases and 2 bases, with 12 bases remaining between them. The CDR3 loop spans 16 amino acids. The CDR3 coding sequence is TGTGCCAGTAGTAGAGGACGGGACACCTATAATTCACCCCTCCACTTT. It codes for CASSRGRDTYNSPLHF. The whole variable domain, remainder taken from reference TRBV19 and TRBJ1-6, is DGGITQSPKYLFRKEGQNVTLSCEQNLNHDAMYWYRQDPGQGLRLIYYSQIVNDFQKGDIAEGYSVSREKKESFPLTVTSAQKNPTAFYLCASSRGRDTYNSPLHFGNGTRLTVT.

The chain carries TRBV6-1 and TRBJ1-2, with unresolved D. The V gene's germline CDR1 is MNHNS and CDR2 SASEGT. V lost 6 bases, J lost 4 bases, and 18 bases lay in between. The CDR3 runs 15 residues. The CDR3 protein is CASSREPGRSYGYTF. The CDR3 DNA is TGTGCCAGCAGCCGGGAACCCGGACGCAGCTATGGCTACACCTTC.

This chain connects TRBV6-1 to TRBJ2-2, with 12 bases that match TRBD2. The V segment lost 11 bases and the J segment 7 bases; nucleotides outside the gene matches: 11. Germline V gene sequence: CDR1 MNHNS, CDR2 SASEGT. The CDR3 has 15 residues. CDR3 nucleotides: TGTGCCGGAGGACTAGCGGGATCGGGTGGCGGGGAGCTGTTTTTT. It specifies CAGGLAGSGGGELFF.

CDR3 nucleotide sequence: TGTGCCAGCAGTTATCACCGGTCGAGACAAGAGACCCAGTACTTC. As protein: CASSYHRSRQETQYF. The J gene is TRBJ2-5, the V gene TRBV6-6; no reliable D call. This CDR3 comprises 15 residues. V was cut by 3 bases and J by 2 bases, with 13 bases left in between. Germline V gene data show CDR1 as MNHNY and CDR2 as SVGAGI (reference sequence).

The rearrangement uses TRBV6-5 and TRBJ2-1; the match to TRBD2 covers 7 bases. The length of the CDR3 is 15 residues. CDR1 is MNHEY, CDR2 SVGAGI, per germline. The V gene end was trimmed by 7 bases and the J gene end by 0 bases; junction bases not matched to a gene: 6. The CDR3 DNA is TGTGCCAGCACAGCGGGGCGGAGCTCCTACAATGAGCAGTTCTTC. It encodes CASTAGRSSYNEQFF.

The chain has TRBV2 and TRBJ1-1, with TRBD1 matching over 10 bases. The ends lost 4 bases at V and 1 base at J; junction bases unmatched: 6. Germline V CDR1 and CDR2: SNHLY, FYNNEI. The CDR3 is 16 amino acids. CDR3 DNA sequence: TGTGCCAGCAGTGGAGACCGGGACAGGGGGAACACTGAAGCTTTCTTT. Translating gives CASSGDRDRGNTEAFF.

CDR3: CASSQDAGFRTDTQYF. The CDR3 nucleotides are TGCGCCAGCAGCCAGGATGCAGGTTTTCGCACAGATACGCAGTATTTT. The rearrangement uses TRBV4-1 and TRBJ2-3, with D unresolved. Trimming took off 3 bases at V and 1 base at J, with 14 bases between the two ends. Germline V gives CDR1 MGHRA, CDR2 YSYEKL. The CDR3 extends over 16 amino acids.

The chain couples TRBV18 to TRBJ1-2; 7 bases align to TRBD1. Germline V gene lookup returns CDR1 KGHSH and CDR2 LQKENI. The J segment lost 3 bases and the V segment lost 5 bases, leaving 6 bases of the junction unmatched. The CDR3 is 14 amino acids. The CDR3 DNA is TGTGCCAGCTCAACGAGACAGGGAGACTATGGCTACACCTTC. Its protein product is CASSTRQGDYGYTF. The whole variable domain, filled in from reference TRBV18 and TRBJ1-2, reads NAGVMQNPRHLVRRRGQEARLRCSPMKGHSHVYWYRQLPEEGLKFMVYLQKENIIDESGMPKERFSAEFPKEGPSILRIQQVVRGDSAAYFCASSTRQGDYGYTFGSGTRLTVV.

V gene TRBV5-1 combines with J gene TRBJ1-4, with D maybe TRBD1 (6 bases). The V end was cut by 4 bases, the J end by 7 bases, with 17 bases between. CDR3 length equals 15 residues. Germline V gene sequence: CDR1 SGHRS, CDR2 YFSETQ. The CDR3 loop reads CASSAGAGVGEKLFF. CDR3 DNA sequence: TGCGCCAGCAGCGCGGGGGCTGGGGTTGGTGAAAAACTGTTTTTT.

This chain joins TRBV28 and TRBJ1-2; TRBD1 aligns across 7 bases. The CDR3 has 18 amino acids. Germline values: CDR1 MDHEN, CDR2 SYDVKM. V lost 3 bases, J lost 1 base, and 14 bases stayed unmatched. Written as DNA, the CDR3 is TGTGCCAGCAGTTTTCGCGGCGGATTGGGACAGAGTAACTATGGCTACACCTTC. This translates into CASSFRGGLGQSNYGYTF.

V and J are TRBV18 and TRBJ1-1; weak D call: TRBD1 (5 bases). Trimming left V 6 bases short and J 5 bases short, with 13 bases between. Per germline, CDR1 KGHSH and CDR2 LQKENI. The CDR3 length is 13 residues. Written as DNA, the CDR3 is TGTGCCAGCTCCCAGGGATCGAAAACTGAAGCTTTCTTT. Its protein product is CASSQGSKTEAFF.

The rearrangement uses TRBV6-5 and TRBJ1-5; the D gene is possibly TRBD1 (6 bases). The CDR3 is 14 residues long. V lost 5 bases and J lost 3, with 11 bases in between. From germline, CDR1 is MNHEY and CDR2 SVGAGI. The CDR3 is CASSTQGNNQPQHF. Here the CDR3 DNA reads TGTGCCAGCAGTACACAGGGAAACAATCAGCCCCAGCATTTT.

V is TRBV10-2 and J is TRBJ1-5; no reliable D call. The length of the CDR3 is 14 residues. CDR1 and CDR2 (germline): WSHSY, SAAADI. The ends were cut back, 0 bases at V and 4 bases at J, with 7 bases in the middle. CDR3 nucleotide sequence: TGCGCCAGCAGTGAGTCTAGAGATAATCAGCCCCAGCATTTT. It codes for CASSESRDNQPQHF.

V gene TRBV27 combines with J gene TRBJ2-1; the match to TRBD2 covers 8 bases. The CDR3 loop spans 15 amino acids. Germline CDR1 and CDR2: MNHEY and SMNVEV (reference sequence). The trim removed 4 bases at V and 5 bases at J, leaving 7 bases unmatched. The DNA of the CDR3 is TGTGCCAGCAGTTCCCGACTAGCGAAAAACAATGAGCAGTTCTTC. Translation gives CASSSRLAKNNEQFF.

The chain combines TRBV30 with TRBJ2-1; D possibly corresponds to TRBD1 (6 bases). CDR3 length: 15 amino acids. Germline V gives CDR1 GTSNPN, CDR2 SVGIG (reference sequence). The V end was cut by 2 bases, the J end by 8 bases, with 19 bases between. The CDR3 bases are TGTGCCTGGAGTCCGAAAACAGGGCGGTACGATGAGCAGTTCTTC. Amino acids: CAWSPKTGRYDEQFF.

Only a few counts were recorded for this clone. In DNA form, the CDR3 reads TGTGCCAGCAGCGTAGCGAGGGTAGGTTACTATGGCTACACCTTC. Translation gives CASSVARVGYYGYTF. The genes are TRBV9 and TRBJ1-2; D gene unclear. Germline V gene lookup returns CDR1 SGDLS and CDR2 YYNGEE. V was trimmed by 0 bases and J by 3 bases, leaving 12 bases between them. CDR3 length: 15 residues.

The chain combines TRBV7-2 with TRBJ2-7; D possibly corresponds to TRBD1 (6 bases). Deletions cut 4 bases from V and 2 bases from J, with 12 bases between. CDR1 SGHTA and CDR2 FQGNSA come from the germline V gene. The CDR3 has 14 residues. Here the CDR3 DNA reads TGTGCCAGCAGCTCTAGACAGGCGACCTACGAGCAGTACTTC. Residues: CASSSRQATYEQYF.

V usage is TRBV4-3 and J usage is TRBJ2-4; 7 nucleotides match TRBD2. The trim removed 0 bases at V and 1 base at J, leaving 0 bases unmatched. Looked up from germline, CDR1 is LGHNA and CDR2 is YSLEER. The CDR3 extends over 15 amino acids. The CDR3 protein is CASSQEGGAKNIQYF. CDR3 nucleotides: TGCGCCAGCAGCCAAGAGGGGGGGGCCAAAAACATTCAGTACTTC.